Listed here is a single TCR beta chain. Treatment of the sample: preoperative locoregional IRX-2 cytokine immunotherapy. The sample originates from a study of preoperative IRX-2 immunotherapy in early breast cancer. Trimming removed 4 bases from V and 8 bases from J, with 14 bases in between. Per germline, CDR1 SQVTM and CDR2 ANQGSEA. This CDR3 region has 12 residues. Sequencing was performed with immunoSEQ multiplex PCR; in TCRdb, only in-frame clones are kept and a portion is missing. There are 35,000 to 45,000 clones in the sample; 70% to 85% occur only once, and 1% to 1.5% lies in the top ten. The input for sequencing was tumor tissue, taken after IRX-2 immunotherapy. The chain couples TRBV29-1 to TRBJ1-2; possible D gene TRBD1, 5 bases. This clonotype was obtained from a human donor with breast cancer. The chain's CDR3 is CSVGAGNRGYTF. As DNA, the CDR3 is TGCAGCGTTGGTGCAGGGAATCGGGGCTACACCTTC.